What follows describes a single T cell receptor (beta chain). Its target is unknown. CDR3 length equals 15 residues. Per the germline V gene, CDR1 is KGHDR and CDR2 is SFDVKD. This sample was taken from a study of identical twins. Addition of a universal primer site occurred through template switching, and cDNA carried unique molecular identifiers. One entry per CDR3 protein, called by TCRdb with MiXCR from the 5' RACE reads. The table records about 1.7 million distinct CDR3 sequences, about 31% of them present only once. Study results and limitations: Findings came from cross-sectional statistics, without long-term follow-up of donors. The study found excess low generation probability among twin-shared out-of-frame alpha sequences. Monozygotic twin pairs showed more out-of-frame TCR alpha sharing than models estimated.

The source is a newborn girl in good health. The V call is TRBV24-1, the J call TRBJ2-1, with 8 bases matching TRBD2. The J call may be in error: the DNA end matches TRBJ2-7 better. Sequencing was done on a sample of cord blood. As DNA, the CDR3 is TGTGCCACCAGTGCCCGGACTAGCCCCTACAATGAGCAGTACTTC. As protein: CATSARTSPYNEQYF.